This TCR beta chain came from a study of T cells after yellow fever vaccination. About the study: Fractions with few cells were prepared using SMART-Seq v4 Ultra Low Input.

Making TCR cDNA involved 5'RACE template switching, which added UMIs and a universal primer site. TCRdb redid the calling of the 5' RACE reads with MiXCR, one entry per CDR3 protein. Altogether some 350,000 distinct CDR3 sequences are present, 4.1% being singletons, with the ten largest covering 20% to 25%. Study outcomes and limitations: Post-booster repertoires again held most primary-vaccination clones (just under 97% CD4, about 88% CD8).

This clonotype was detected a few times. Its antigen is not known. In germline, CDR1 is SNHLY, CDR2 FYNNEI. V lost 4 bases, J lost 0 bases, and 8 bases lay in between. This CDR3 is built from 14 residues. Sequences were derived from PBMCs, sampled 5 days after the yellow fever booster vaccination. This TCR came from a man between 18 and 29 years old who received the YFV17D yellow fever vaccine. V usage is TRBV2 and J usage is TRBJ2-3; no clear D gene. The CDR3 here is CASSAEGSTDTQYF. CDR3 DNA: TGTGCCAGCAGTGCCGAAGGCAGCACAGATACGCAGTATTTT. Full variable domain (outside the CDR3, taken from reference TRBV2 and TRBJ2-3): EPEVTQTPSHQVTQMGQEVILRCVPISNHLYFYWYRQILGQKVEFLVSFYNNEISEKSEIFDDQFSVERPDGSNFTLKIRSTKLEDSAMYFCASSAEGSTDTQYFGPGTRLTVL.